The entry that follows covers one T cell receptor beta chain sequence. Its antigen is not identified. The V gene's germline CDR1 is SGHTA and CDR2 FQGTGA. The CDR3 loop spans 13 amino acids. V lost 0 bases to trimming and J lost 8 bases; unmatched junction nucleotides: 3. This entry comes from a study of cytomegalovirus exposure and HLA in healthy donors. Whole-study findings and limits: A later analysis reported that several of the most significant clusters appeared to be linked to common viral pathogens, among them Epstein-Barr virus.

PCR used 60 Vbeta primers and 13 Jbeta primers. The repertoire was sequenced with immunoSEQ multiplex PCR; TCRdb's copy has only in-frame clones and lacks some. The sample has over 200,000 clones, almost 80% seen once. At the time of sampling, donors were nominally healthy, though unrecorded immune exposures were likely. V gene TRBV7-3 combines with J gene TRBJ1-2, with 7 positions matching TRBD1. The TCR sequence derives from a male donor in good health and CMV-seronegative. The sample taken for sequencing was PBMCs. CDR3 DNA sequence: TGTGCCAGCAGCTTAACAGGGGGCGAGGGCTACACCTTC. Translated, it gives CASSLTGGEGYTF.